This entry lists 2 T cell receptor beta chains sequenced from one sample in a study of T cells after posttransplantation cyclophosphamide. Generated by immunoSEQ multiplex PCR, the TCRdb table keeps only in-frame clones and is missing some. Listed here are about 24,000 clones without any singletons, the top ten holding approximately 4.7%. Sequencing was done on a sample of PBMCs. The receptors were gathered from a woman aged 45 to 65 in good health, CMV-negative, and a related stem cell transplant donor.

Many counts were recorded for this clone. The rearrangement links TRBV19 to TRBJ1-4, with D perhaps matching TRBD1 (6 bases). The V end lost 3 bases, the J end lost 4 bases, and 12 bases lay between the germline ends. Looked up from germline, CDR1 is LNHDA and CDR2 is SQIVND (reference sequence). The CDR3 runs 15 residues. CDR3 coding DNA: TGTGCCAGTAGTATCGCCAGGGGTTTTAATGAAAAACTGTTTTTT. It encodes CASSIARGFNEKLFF. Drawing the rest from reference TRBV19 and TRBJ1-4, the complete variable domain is DGGITQSPKYLFRKEGQNVTLSCEQNLNHDAMYWYRQDPGQGLRLIYYSQIVNDFQKGDIAEGYSVSREKKESFPLTVTSAQKNPTAFYLCASSIARGFNEKLFFGSGTQLSVL.

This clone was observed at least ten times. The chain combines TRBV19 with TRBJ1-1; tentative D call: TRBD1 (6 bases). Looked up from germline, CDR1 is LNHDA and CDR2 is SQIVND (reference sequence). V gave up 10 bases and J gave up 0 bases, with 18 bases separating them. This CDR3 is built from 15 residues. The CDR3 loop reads CATWGGSGMNTEAFF. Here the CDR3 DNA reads TGTGCCACATGGGGGGGCTCGGGCATGAACACTGAAGCTTTCTTT.